The text below deals with one T cell receptor beta chain. The antigen is unknown. The repertoire was sequenced with immunoSEQ multiplex PCR; TCRdb's copy has only in-frame clones and lacks some. In the table there are over 50,000 clones, approximately 80% of which are singletons. The data originate from a study of radiotherapy plus CTLA-4 blockade in lung cancer. Trimming took 7 bases from V and 10 from J; bases not matched to a gene: 14. This CDR3 has 16 amino acids. Germline V gene data show CDR1 as MNHEY and CDR2 as SMNVEV (reference sequence). Study-wide results and caveats: Together with interferon-beta, which increased in serum after radiation, early dynamic changes in blood T cell clones were reportedly the best predictors of response.

J is TRBJ1-6 and V is TRBV27; 9 positions agree with TRBD1. This sample comprised peripheral blood, obtained from a patient treated with radiotherapy plus ipilimumab. This sequence was found in a human donor with non-small cell lung cancer who had a complete response to radiotherapy plus ipilimumab. CDR3 sequence reads: CASTRTGDRYRSPLHF. CDR3 bases: TGTGCCAGCACTAGGACAGGGGATAGATATCGGTCACCCCTCCACTTT.